This passage covers 30 T cell receptor beta chains from one sample sequenced in a study of blood T cells in healthy people across ages. It was with a sample-barcoded 5' primer and a J-beta primer mix that a second PCR of roughly 7 to 12 cycles was run. TCRdb re-called the 5' RACE reads through MiXCR, storing one row per CDR3 protein. The sample shows over 550,000 distinct CDR3 sequences, approximately 30% of them seen only once. The sequenced sample consisted of blood. Receptors originate from a woman older than 75 in good health.

To note about this clonotype: This may come from a read error, since a much larger clone is one base off. The V call is TRBV2, the J call TRBJ2-1; 9 nucleotides agree with TRBD2. The J call may not be correct, given that the DNA end is closer to TRBJ2-7. The CDR3 is made up of 14 amino acids. CDR1 is SNHLY and CDR2 is FYNNEI in the germline V gene. The CDR3 loop reads CASNPAGGYNEQYF. CDR3 sequence (DNA): TGTGCCAGCAACCCAGCGGGGGGTTACAATGAGCAGTACTTC.

This clonotype was counted between two and nine times. The chain uses TRBV5-6 and TRBJ2-4, with 11 positions matching TRBD1. There are 13 residues in the CDR3. Per germline, CDR1 SGHDT and CDR2 YYEEEE. J gave up 9 bases and V 4 bases, and 3 bases lay outside the gene matches. Here the CDR3 reads CASSRDRGGIQYF. The CDR3 DNA reads TGTGCCAGCAGCAGGGACAGGGGGGGCATTCAGTACTTC.

This clonotype occurred many times. This chain connects TRBV7-2 to TRBJ2-7; possibly TRBD1 for D (5 bases). Trimming removed 5 bases at V and 4 bases at J, with 12 bases between. The CDR3 sequence is 13 residues long. CDR1 is SGHTA, CDR2 FQGNSA, per germline. For the CDR3, the DNA is TGTGCCAGCAGCCGTGACAGCAGGTACGAGCAGTACTTC. Translated: CASSRDSRYEQYF.

This clonotype was counted many times. This sequence joins TRBV20-1 and TRBJ2-1; 10 nucleotides line up with TRBD2. Trimming at V came to 3 bases and at J to 0 bases, leaving 5 bases not matched to a gene. This CDR3 is 16 amino acids long. Per germline, CDR1 DFQATT and CDR2 SNEGSKA (reference sequence). In DNA, the CDR3 is TGCAGTGCTAGGTCACTAGCGGGGAGCTCCTACAATGAGCAGTTCTTC. Its translation is CSARSLAGSSYNEQFF.

The chain couples TRBV4-2 to TRBJ2-3, with D possibly called TRBD1 or TRBD2 (6 bases each). This CDR3 has 18 residues. V dropped 0 bases and J dropped 8 bases, with 24 bases sitting between them. The germline gives CDR1 LGHNA, CDR2 YNFKEQ. The CDR3 DNA follows: TGTGCCAGCAGCCAAGATCCTGGTGGGGGGCGGACGAGCGGTACGCAGTATTTT. It is translated as CASSQDPGGGRTSGTQYF.

There are a few counts of this clonotype. The J gene is TRBJ1-5, the V gene TRBV21-1. TRBV21-1 is termed a pseudogene. The CDR3 runs 17 residues. DNA of the CDR3: TGTGCCAGCAGCAAAGGAGGGCAGCCGCATAGCAATCAGCCCCAGCATTTT. Translating it yields CASSKGGQPHSNQPQHF.

There are many counts of this clonotype. The chain combines TRBV6-1 with TRBJ1-2; D uncertain. This CDR3 has 10 residues. Per the germline V gene, CDR1 is MNHNS and CDR2 is SASEGT. Between the trimmed V and J ends, which lost 2 bases and 10 bases, there was a span of 5 bases. CDR3 in amino acids: CASSELSYTF. The DNA of the CDR3 is TGTGCCAGCAGTGAATTATCCTACACCTTC.

The sample holds many counts of this clonotype. This rearrangement joins TRBV11-2 to TRBJ2-1; 10 bases are a match to TRBD2. The J segment lost 6 bases and the V segment lost 4 bases, leaving 12 bases of the junction unmatched. The CDR3 length is 17 residues. CDR1 and CDR2 (germline): SGHAT, FQNNGV. The CDR3 DNA reads TGTGCCAGCAGCTCCCCAGCTAGCGGGGGCATCTTCAATGAGCAGTTCTTC. This translates into CASSSPASGGIFNEQFF.

The J gene is TRBJ2-7, the V gene TRBV6-1; 8 bases are a match to TRBD1. V lost 3 bases and J lost 6; bases outside the gene matches: 13. CDR1 is MNHNS, CDR2 SASEGT, per germline. There are 16 residues in the CDR3. The CDR3 region has the DNA TGTGCCAGCAGTGACTCCCGGGACAGGTTTTCCCTCGAGCAGTACTTC. This encodes CASSDSRDRFSLEQYF.

This clonotype was recorded a few times. It may be a read error: a sequence one base away is much more abundant. V and J are TRBV4-3 and TRBJ2-4; TRBD2 matches at 10 bases. V trimming: 2 bases; J trimming: 13 bases; junction bases outside the gene matches: 14. This CDR3 has 16 amino acids. The germline CDR1 and CDR2 sequences are LGHNA and YSLEER. CDR3 in DNA: TGCGCCAGCAGCCAACAAAGCGGGGGGGCCACCAATGAGCAGTACTTC. It is translated as CASSQQSGGATNEQYF.

This clonotype came up a few times. The rearrangement links TRBV20-1 to TRBJ1-5, with 7 bases lining up with TRBD1. This CDR3 spans 13 amino acids. The V and J ends lost 5 bases and 5 bases, in that order; junction bases with no gene match: 6. Germline-derived CDR1 and CDR2 are DFQATT and SNEGSKA (reference sequence). CDR3 region: CSAAKGADQPQHF. In nucleotides, the CDR3 is TGCAGTGCTGCGAAGGGGGCAGATCAGCCCCAGCATTTT.

At least ten counts were recorded for this clonotype. The rearrangement links TRBV20-1 to TRBJ2-3; D not resolved. Trimming took off 1 base at V and 0 bases at J, with 14 bases between the two ends. There are 16 residues in the CDR3. Per the germline V gene, CDR1 is DFQATT and CDR2 is SNEGSKA (reference sequence). CDR3 coding DNA: TGCAGTGCTAGAGCGGCGCGGCCCCTTAGCACAGATACGCAGTATTTT. Amino acid sequence: CSARAARPLSTDTQYF.

This clonotype was observed at least ten times. V gene TRBV6-2 or TRBV6-3 combines with J gene TRBJ2-1; the match to TRBD2 covers 10 bases. Germline assignment: CDR1 MNHEY and CDR2 SVGEGT. This CDR3 spans 16 amino acids. With V trimmed by 6 bases and J by 7 bases, 12 bases remained unmatched. Here the CDR3 reads CASSPLQRGGGNEQFF. For the CDR3, the DNA is TGTGCCAGCAGCCCCCTCCAGCGGGGGGGAGGGAATGAGCAGTTCTTC.

This clonotype has ten or more counts. V usage is TRBV3-1 and J usage is TRBJ2-1; D is uncertain. CDR3 length equals 12 residues. V lost 0 bases and J 9 bases, leaving 6 bases between the germline ends. CDR1 is LGHDT and CDR2 is YNNKEL in the germline V gene (reference sequence). The CDR3 is CASSQDLGEQFF. The DNA of the CDR3 is TGTGCCAGCAGCCAAGATCTCGGTGAGCAGTTCTTC.

The rearrangement links TRBV15 to TRBJ1-1; perhaps TRBD1 as D (6 bases). Germline lookup yields CDR1 LNHNV and CDR2 YYDKDF (reference sequence). The CDR3 runs 17 residues. V lost 1 base and J 3 bases, leaving 18 bases between the germline ends. This CDR3 reads CATSRGGGLPGYTEAFF. In DNA form, the CDR3 reads TGTGCCACCAGCAGAGGGGGGGGCCTCCCAGGGTACACTGAAGCTTTCTTT.

The genes are TRBV5-1 and TRBJ1-1; 10 positions agree with TRBD1. The CDR3 has 14 amino acids. In germline, CDR1 is SGHRS, CDR2 YFSETQ. V lost 4 bases and J lost 8; bases outside the gene matches: 8. The CDR3 here is CASSGTGTGAEAFF. The CDR3 nucleotides read TGCGCCAGCAGCGGAACCGGGACAGGGGCCGAAGCTTTCTTT.

This clonotype has at least ten counts. The chain joins TRBV2 to TRBJ1-5; the match to TRBD1 covers 7 bases. V lost 8 bases and J lost 2; bases outside the gene matches: 3. The CDR3 loop spans 13 amino acids. Germline V gene sequence: CDR1 SNHLY, CDR2 FYNNEI. The CDR3 nucleotides are TGTGCCAGCCGACAGGGTGGCAATCAGCCCCAGCATTTT. Translating it yields CASRQGGNQPQHF.

This clonotype was detected many times. The chain recombines TRBV14 with TRBJ1-2; D is unclear. Germline CDR1 and CDR2: SGHDN and FVKESK. The CDR3 covers 15 residues. The V end was cut by 1 base, the J end by 1 base, with 10 bases between. This CDR3 is CASSQGGSINYGYTF. The DNA of the CDR3 is TGTGCCAGCAGCCAAGGGGGATCCATTAACTATGGCTACACCTTC.

The table lists this clonotype with many counts. The chain couples TRBV20-1 to TRBJ2-3; 11 bases align to TRBD2. The CDR3 has 16 residues. V gave up 3 bases and J gave up 3 bases; unmatched junction bases: 8. Germline lookup yields CDR1 DFQATT and CDR2 SNEGSKA (reference sequence). Here the CDR3 DNA reads TGCAGTGCTAGTCCCACTCTAGCGGGGGGAACAGATACGCAGTATTTT. Protein sequence: CSASPTLAGGTDTQYF.

The V and J genes are TRBV20-1 and TRBJ2-1, with 8 bases aligning to TRBD2. After removal of 0 bases from V and 8 bases from J, the junction contained 18 bases not matched to a gene. The CDR3 length is 18 residues. Germline V lookup: CDR1 DFQATT, CDR2 SNEGSKA (reference sequence). The CDR3 protein is CSARDRALAGGRRDEQFF. The CDR3 DNA sequence: TGCAGTGCTAGAGATCGGGCCTTGGCGGGGGGAAGGAGAGATGAGCAGTTCTTC.

This rearrangement joins TRBV30 to TRBJ2-6; 8 bases align to TRBD1. The CDR3 contains 15 residues. Germline V gene lookup returns CDR1 GTSNPN and CDR2 SVGIG (reference sequence). The V gene end was trimmed by 4 bases and the J gene end by 3 bases; junction bases not matched to a gene: 5. CDR3 DNA: TGTGCCTGGACGGACAGGGCGGGTGGGGCCAACGTCCTGACTTTC. Protein sequence: CAWTDRAGGANVLTF.

The chain recombines TRBV14 with TRBJ1-2; D gene unclear. V shed 4 bases and J shed 13 bases, with 16 bases lying between them. The germline V gene encodes CDR1 SGHDN and CDR2 FVKESK. This CDR3 has 12 residues. CDR3 loop: CASSRASPPGTF. For the CDR3, the DNA is TGTGCCAGCAGCCGAGCTAGCCCCCCGGGCACCTTC.

This clonotype has ten or more counts. A much larger clone differs from this one at a single base, so this may be a read error. V usage is TRBV13 and J usage is TRBJ2-1; 10 nucleotides line up with TRBD1. The CDR3 covers 15 residues. Unmatched junction bases numbered 8, after V lost 5 bases and J lost 7 bases. CDR1 and CDR2 (germline): PRHDT, FYEKMQ (reference sequence). CDR3 amino acids: CASSPGQGRRNEQFF. The CDR3, as DNA: TGTGCCAGCAGCCCGGGACAGGGGAGGCGGAATGAGCAGTTCTTC.

The chain is built from TRBV7-9 and TRBJ2-4; a possible D gene is TRBD2 (7 bases). The J call may not be correct, given that the DNA end is closer to TRBJ2-7. CDR1 is SEHNR, CDR2 FQNEAQ, per germline (reference sequence). The CDR3 is 17 residues long. CDR3 amino acids: CASTFQGSRRGGDEQYF. In nucleotides, the CDR3 is TGTGCCAGCACCTTCCAGGGTAGCCGGAGAGGGGGGGACGAGCAGTACTTC.

In its sample, this clonotype was seen a few times. The gene calls are TRBV27 and TRBJ2-7, with TRBD2 as a possible D gene (6 bases). The germline CDR1 and CDR2 sequences are MNHEY and SMNVEV (reference sequence). The CDR3 extends over 15 amino acids. Trimming cost V 1 base and J 3 bases, with 13 bases left between them. CDR3 residues: CASSLFSLGGYEQYF. Here the CDR3 DNA reads TGTGCCAGCAGTTTATTTTCCCTGGGGGGCTACGAGCAGTACTTC.

There are many counts of this clonotype. The chain has TRBV7-2 and TRBJ2-3, with 9 bases that match TRBD2. CDR1 and CDR2 from the germline V gene are SGHTA and FQGNSA. The CDR3 spans 16 residues. V was clipped by 2 bases and J by 2 bases; unmatched bases: 5. CDR3 sequence reads: CASSLQAGGNTDTQYF. For the CDR3, the DNA is TGTGCCAGCAGCTTACAGGCGGGAGGGAACACAGATACGCAGTATTTT.

This clonotype occurred many times. V usage is TRBV7-2 and J usage is TRBJ1-5; TRBD1 aligns across 9 bases. Per germline, CDR1 SGHTA and CDR2 FQGNSA. V shed 5 bases and J 12 bases; nucleotides not matched to a gene: 5. There are 12 residues in the CDR3. The CDR3 region is CASSVETGGQHF. The CDR3 nucleotides are TGTGCCAGCAGCGTCGAGACAGGGGGCCAGCATTTT. The whole variable domain, filled in from reference TRBV7-2 and TRBJ1-5, reads GAGVSQSPSNKVTEKGKDVELRCDPISGHTALYWYRQSLGQGLEFLIYFQGNSAPDKSGLPSDRFSAERTGGSVSTLTIQRTQQEDSAVYLCASSVETGGQHFGDGTRLSIL.

This clonotype was seen a handful of times. The CDR3 loop is CASSWGFTDTQYF. The CDR3 region has the DNA TGTGCCAGCAGCTGGGGATTCACAGATACGCAGTATTTT. The V and J genes are TRBV7-9 and TRBJ2-3, with D hard to call. Germline CDR1 is SEHNR and CDR2 is FQNEAQ (reference sequence). CDR3 length: 13 residues. V gave up 4 bases and J gave up 2 bases, with 7 bases separating them.

This chain uses TRBV27 with TRBJ1-1, with 7 bases identical to TRBD1. The CDR3 is made up of 15 amino acids. The junction had 14 bases not matched to a gene; V was cut back by 7 bases and J by 6 bases. The V gene's germline CDR1 is MNHEY and CDR2 SMNVEV (reference sequence). The CDR3 loop is CASKTKDRVGAEAFF. Here the CDR3 DNA reads TGTGCCAGCAAAACGAAAGACAGGGTTGGGGCTGAAGCTTTCTTT.

As for this clonotype: A clone one base away is much larger, so this may be a read error. This sequence joins TRBV4-2 and TRBJ2-7; D perhaps matches TRBD1 (7 bases). V was shortened by 4 bases and J by 2 bases, with 15 bases between the two germline ends. This CDR3 contains 15 residues. Germline V gene data show CDR1 as LGHNA and CDR2 as YNFKEQ. CDR3 DNA sequence: TGTGCCAGCAGCCTACGGAGGGGGCCCCCCTACGAGCAGTACTTC. This translates into CASSLRRGPPYEQYF.